This TCR beta chain was identified in a study of CD8 T cells in Susac syndrome. cDNA came from about 0.51 to 1 ug RNA primed by random hexamers. TCRdb reanalysed the immunoSEQ multiplex PCR reads using MiXCR and keeps one entry per CDR3 protein. The data contain under 150,000 distinct CDR3 sequences, 94% of them seen just once; the ten biggest clones take up approximately 0.27%. Unmatched junction bases numbered 7, after V lost 4 bases and J lost 6 bases. CDR1 and CDR2 (germline): SGDLS, YYNGEE. The CDR3 has 17 amino acids. This receptor was obtained from a human donor in good health. This sequence joins TRBV9 and TRBJ2-2, with 15 bases lining up with TRBD2. The sample was CD8+ T cells from PBMCs. The CDR3, as DNA: TGTGCCAGCAGCCCCCGGACTAGCGGGAGGGCCCCCGGGGAGCTGTTTTTT. Protein product: CASSPRTSGRAPGELFF.